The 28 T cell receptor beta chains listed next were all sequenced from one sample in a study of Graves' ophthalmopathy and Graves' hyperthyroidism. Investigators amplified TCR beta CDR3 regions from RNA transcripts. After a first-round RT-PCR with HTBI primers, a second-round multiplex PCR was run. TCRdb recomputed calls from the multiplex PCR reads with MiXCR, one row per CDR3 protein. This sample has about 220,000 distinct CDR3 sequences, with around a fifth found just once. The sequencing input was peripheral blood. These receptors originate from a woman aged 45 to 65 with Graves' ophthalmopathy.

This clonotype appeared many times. CDR3: CASSLTLAKNIQYF. CDR3 bases: TGTGCCAGCAGTCTGACCTTAGCCAAAAACATTCAGTACTTC. V and J are TRBV2 and TRBJ2-4; D unresolved. CDR1 and CDR2 from the germline V gene are SNHLY and FYNNEI. The V end was cut by 5 bases, the J end by 0 bases, with 8 bases between. CDR3 length equals 14 residues.

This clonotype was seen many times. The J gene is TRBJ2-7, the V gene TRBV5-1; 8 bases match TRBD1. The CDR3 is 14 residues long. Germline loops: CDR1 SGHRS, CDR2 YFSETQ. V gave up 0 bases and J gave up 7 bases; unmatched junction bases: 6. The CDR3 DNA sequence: TGCGCCAGCAGCTTGGAATCCAGGGGGCCTGAGCAGTACTTC. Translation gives CASSLESRGPEQYF.

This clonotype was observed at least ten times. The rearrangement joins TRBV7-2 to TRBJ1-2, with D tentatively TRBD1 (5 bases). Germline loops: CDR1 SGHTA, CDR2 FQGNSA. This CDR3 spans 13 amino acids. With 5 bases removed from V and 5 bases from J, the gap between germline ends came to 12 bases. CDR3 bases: TGTGCCAGCAGCCCCGGGACGTCATATGGCTACACCTTC. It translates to CASSPGTSYGYTF. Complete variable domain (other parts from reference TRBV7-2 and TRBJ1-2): GAGVSQSPSNKVTEKGKDVELRCDPISGHTALYWYRQSLGQGLEFLIYFQGNSAPDKSGLPSDRFSAERTGGSVSTLTIQRTQQEDSAVYLCASSPGTSYGYTFGSGTRLTVV.

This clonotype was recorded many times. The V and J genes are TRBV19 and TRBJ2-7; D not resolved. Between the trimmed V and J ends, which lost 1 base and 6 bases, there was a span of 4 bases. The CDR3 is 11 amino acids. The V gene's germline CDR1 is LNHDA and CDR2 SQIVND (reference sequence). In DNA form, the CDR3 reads TGTGCCAGTAGTATAGTTGCCGAGCAGTACTTC. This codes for CASSIVAEQYF.

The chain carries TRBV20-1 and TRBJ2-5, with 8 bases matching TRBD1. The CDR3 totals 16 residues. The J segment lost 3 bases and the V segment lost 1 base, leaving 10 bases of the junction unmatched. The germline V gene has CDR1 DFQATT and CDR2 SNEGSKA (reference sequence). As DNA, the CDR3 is TGCAGTGCTAGAGGATTACGGGGACAGGAGGAAGAGACCCAGTACTTC. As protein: CSARGLRGQEEETQYF.

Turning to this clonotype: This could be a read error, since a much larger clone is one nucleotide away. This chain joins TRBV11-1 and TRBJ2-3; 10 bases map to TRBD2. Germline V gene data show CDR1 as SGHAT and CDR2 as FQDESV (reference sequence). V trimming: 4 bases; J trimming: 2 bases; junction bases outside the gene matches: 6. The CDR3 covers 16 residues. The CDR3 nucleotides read TGTGCCAGCAGCTCGTGGACTAGCGGACTCACAGATACGCAGTATTTT. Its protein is CASSSWTSGLTDTQYF.

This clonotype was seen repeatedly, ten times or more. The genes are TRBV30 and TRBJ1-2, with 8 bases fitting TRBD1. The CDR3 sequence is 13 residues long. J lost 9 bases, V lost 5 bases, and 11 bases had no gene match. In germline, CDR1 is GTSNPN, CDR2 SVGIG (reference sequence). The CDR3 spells CAWDRTGRESYTF. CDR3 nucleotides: TGTGCCTGGGATAGGACAGGGAGAGAGAGCTACACCTTC.

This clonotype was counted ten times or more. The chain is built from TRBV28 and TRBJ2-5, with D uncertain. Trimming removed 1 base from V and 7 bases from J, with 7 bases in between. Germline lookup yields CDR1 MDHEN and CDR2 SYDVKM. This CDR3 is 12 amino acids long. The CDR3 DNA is TGTGCCAGCAGTTTATCTCGCGGGACCCAGTACTTC. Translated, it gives CASSLSRGTQYF.

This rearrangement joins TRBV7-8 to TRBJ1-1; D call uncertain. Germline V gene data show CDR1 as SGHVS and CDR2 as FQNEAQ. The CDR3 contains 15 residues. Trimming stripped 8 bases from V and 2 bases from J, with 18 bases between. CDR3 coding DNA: TGTGCCAGCGGGCTGGTTCGGAAGCAAAACACTGAAGCTTTCTTT. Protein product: CASGLVRKQNTEAFF.

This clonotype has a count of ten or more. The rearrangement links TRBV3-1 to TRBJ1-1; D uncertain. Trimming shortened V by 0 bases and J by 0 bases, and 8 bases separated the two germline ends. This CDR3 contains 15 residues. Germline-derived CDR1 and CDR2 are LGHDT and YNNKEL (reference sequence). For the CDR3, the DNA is TGTGCCAGCAGCCAAGAGAGGGTGTTGAACACTGAAGCTTTCTTT. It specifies CASSQERVLNTEAFF.

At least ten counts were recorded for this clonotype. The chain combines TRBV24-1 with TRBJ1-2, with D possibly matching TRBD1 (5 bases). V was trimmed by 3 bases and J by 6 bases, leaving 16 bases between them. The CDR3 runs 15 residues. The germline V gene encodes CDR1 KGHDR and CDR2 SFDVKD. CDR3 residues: CATSDPDSGLNGYTF. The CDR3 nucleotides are TGTGCCACCAGTGATCCTGACAGTGGGCTGAATGGCTACACCTTC.

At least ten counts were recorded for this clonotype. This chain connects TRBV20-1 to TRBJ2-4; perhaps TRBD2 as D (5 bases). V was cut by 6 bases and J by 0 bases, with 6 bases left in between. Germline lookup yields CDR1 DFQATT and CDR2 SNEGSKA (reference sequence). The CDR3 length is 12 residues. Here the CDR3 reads CSAGGAKNIQYF. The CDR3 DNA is TGCAGTGCAGGAGGAGCCAAAAACATTCAGTACTTC.

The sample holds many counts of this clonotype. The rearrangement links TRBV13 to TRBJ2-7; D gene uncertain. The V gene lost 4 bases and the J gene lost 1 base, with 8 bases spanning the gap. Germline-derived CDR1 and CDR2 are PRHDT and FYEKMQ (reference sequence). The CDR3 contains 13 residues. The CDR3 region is CASSSRISYEQYF. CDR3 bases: TGTGCCAGCAGCTCCAGGATATCCTACGAGCAGTACTTC. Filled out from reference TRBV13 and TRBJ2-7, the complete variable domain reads AAGVIQSPRHLIKEKRETATLKCYPIPRHDTVYWYQQGPGQDPQFLISFYEKMQSDKGSIPDRFSAQQFSDYHSELNMSSLELGDSALYFCASSSRISYEQYFGPGTRLTVT.

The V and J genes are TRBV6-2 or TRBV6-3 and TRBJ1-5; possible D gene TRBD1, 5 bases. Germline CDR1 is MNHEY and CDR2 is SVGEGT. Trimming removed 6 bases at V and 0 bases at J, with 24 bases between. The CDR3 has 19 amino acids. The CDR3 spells CASRPTTGPLTYSNQPQHF. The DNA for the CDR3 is TGTGCCAGCAGACCTACCACGGGACCGTTAACGTATAGCAATCAGCCCCAGCATTTT.

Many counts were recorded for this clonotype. CDR3 sequence: CASSQRGANAYEQYF. In DNA, the CDR3 is TGTGCCAGCAGCCAGCGCGGGGCTAACGCCTACGAGCAGTACTTC. The chain combines TRBV3-1 with TRBJ2-7; D is possibly TRBD2 (6 bases). The length of the CDR3 is 15 residues. Germline CDR1 LGHDT, CDR2 YNNKEL (reference sequence). The germline V and J ends were trimmed by 3 bases and 2 bases, with 14 bases remaining between them.

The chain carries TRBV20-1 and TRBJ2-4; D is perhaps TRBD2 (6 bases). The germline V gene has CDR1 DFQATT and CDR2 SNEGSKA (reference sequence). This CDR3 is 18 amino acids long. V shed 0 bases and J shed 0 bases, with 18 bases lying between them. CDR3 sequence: CSARDPLGAGLAKNIQYF. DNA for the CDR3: TGCAGTGCTAGAGACCCGCTTGGGGCGGGGTTAGCCAAAAACATTCAGTACTTC.

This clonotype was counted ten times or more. CDR3 nucleotides: TGTGCCAGCAGCTTAGGGACAGGGGGCGGATTGGCCCAGTACTTC. Protein product: CASSLGTGGGLAQYF. The J gene is TRBJ2-5, the V gene TRBV13; 10 nucleotides match TRBD1. Germline loops: CDR1 PRHDT, CDR2 FYEKMQ (reference sequence). The CDR3 is made up of 15 amino acids. Trimming cost V 0 bases and J 9 bases; bases outside gene matches: 7. The entire variable domain, with the rest obtained from reference TRBV13 and TRBJ2-5, is as follows: AAGVIQSPRHLIKEKRETATLKCYPIPRHDTVYWYQQGPGQDPQFLISFYEKMQSDKGSIPDRFSAQQFSDYHSELNMSSLELGDSALYFCASSLGTGGGLAQYFGPGTRLLVL.

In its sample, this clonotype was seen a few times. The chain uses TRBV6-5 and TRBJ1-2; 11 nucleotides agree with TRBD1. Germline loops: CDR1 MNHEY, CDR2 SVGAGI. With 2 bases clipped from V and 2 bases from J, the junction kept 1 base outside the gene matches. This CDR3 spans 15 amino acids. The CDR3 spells CASSYRDRGNYGYTF. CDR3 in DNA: TGTGCCAGCAGTTACCGGGACAGGGGGAACTATGGCTACACCTTC.

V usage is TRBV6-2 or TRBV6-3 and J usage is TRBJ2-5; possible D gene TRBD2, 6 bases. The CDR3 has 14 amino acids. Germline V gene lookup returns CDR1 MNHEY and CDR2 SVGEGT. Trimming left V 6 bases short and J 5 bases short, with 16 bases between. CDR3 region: CASRREAGWETQYF. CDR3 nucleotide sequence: TGTGCCAGCAGAAGAGAAGCGGGCTGGGAGACCCAGTACTTC.

The CDR3 region is CASRGSPGLAGGETQYF. CDR3 nucleotide sequence: TGTGCCAGCAGGGGAAGCCCGGGACTAGCGGGAGGAGAGACCCAGTACTTC. The J gene is TRBJ2-5, the V gene TRBV6-1; TRBD2 matches at 15 bases. The ends lost 6 bases at V and 4 bases at J; junction bases unmatched: 9. Germline CDR1 and CDR2: MNHNS and SASEGT. The CDR3 sequence is 17 residues long.

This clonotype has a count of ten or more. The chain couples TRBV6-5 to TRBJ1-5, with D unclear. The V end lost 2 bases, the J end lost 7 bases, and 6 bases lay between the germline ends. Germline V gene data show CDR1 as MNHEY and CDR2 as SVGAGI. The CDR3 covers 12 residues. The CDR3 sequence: CASSYPEQPQHF. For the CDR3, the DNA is TGTGCCAGCAGTTACCCGGAGCAGCCCCAGCATTTT.

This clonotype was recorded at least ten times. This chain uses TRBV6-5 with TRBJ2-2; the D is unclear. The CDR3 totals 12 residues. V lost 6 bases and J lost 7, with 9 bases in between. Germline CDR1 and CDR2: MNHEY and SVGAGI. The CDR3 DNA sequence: TGTGCCAGCAGCAAAATGGGCGGGGAGCTGTTTTTT. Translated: CASSKMGGELFF.

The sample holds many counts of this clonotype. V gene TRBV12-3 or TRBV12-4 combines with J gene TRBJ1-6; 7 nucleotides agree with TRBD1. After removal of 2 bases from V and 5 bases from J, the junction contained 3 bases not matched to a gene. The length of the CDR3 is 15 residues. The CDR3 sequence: CASSLPDRDNSPLHF. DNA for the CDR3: TGTGCCAGCAGTTTACCCGACAGGGATAATTCACCCCTCCACTTT.

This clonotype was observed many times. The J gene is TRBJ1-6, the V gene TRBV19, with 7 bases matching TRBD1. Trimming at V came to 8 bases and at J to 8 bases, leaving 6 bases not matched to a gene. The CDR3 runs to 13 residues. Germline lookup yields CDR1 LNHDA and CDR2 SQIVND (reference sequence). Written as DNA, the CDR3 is TGTGCCAGTGGCGGGACAGCAGATTCACCCCTCCACTTT. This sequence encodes CASGGTADSPLHF.

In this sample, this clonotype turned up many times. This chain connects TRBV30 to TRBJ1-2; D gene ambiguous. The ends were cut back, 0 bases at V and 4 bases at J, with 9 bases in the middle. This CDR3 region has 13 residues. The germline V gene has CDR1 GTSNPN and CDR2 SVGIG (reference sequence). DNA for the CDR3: TGTGCCTGGAGTGTCAAGGGAATCTATGGCTACACCTTC. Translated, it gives CAWSVKGIYGYTF.

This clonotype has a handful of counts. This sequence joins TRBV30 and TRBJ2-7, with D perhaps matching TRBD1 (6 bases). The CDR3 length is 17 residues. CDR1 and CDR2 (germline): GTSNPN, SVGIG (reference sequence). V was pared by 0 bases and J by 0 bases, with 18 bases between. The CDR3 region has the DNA TGTGCCTGGAGTGTATCTGGCAGGGGTGGGGTCTCCTACGAGCAGTACTTC. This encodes CAWSVSGRGGVSYEQYF.

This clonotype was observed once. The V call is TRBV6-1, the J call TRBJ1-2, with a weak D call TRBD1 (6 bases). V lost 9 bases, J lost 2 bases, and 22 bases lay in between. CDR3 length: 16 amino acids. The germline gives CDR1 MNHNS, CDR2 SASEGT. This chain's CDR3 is CASLPGTLAANYGYTF. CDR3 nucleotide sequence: TGTGCCAGTCTACCGGGGACACTTGCTGCAAACTATGGCTACACCTTC.

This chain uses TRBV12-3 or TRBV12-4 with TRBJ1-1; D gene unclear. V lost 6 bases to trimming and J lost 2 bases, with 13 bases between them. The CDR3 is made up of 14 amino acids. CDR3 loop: CASSHGGDNTEAFF. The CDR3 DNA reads TGTGCCAGCAGCCACGGCGGCGACAACACTGAAGCTTTCTTT.